The 20 T cell receptor beta chains given below trace back to one sample, sequenced in a study of blood T cell repertoires in COVID-19. Here immunoSEQ multiplex PCR was the method, and the copy in TCRdb shows in-frame clones only, minus some. Of hundreds of thousands of clones in the sample, over 85% were seen once. The sample comprised PBMCs or T cells enriched from blood (not recorded which). The receptors derive from a woman younger than 45 who had recovered from COVID-19.

V is TRBV19 and J is TRBJ2-7; D perhaps matches TRBD1 (5 bases). Germline V gene data show CDR1 as LNHDA and CDR2 as SQIVND (reference sequence). The CDR3 totals 14 residues. The V gene lost 5 bases and the J gene lost 0 bases, with 11 bases spanning the gap. CDR3 loop: CASSPGMNSYEQYF. The CDR3 region has the DNA TGTGCCAGTAGTCCAGGGATGAACTCCTACGAGCAGTACTTC.

The J gene is TRBJ2-7, the V gene TRBV13; 13 bases map to TRBD2. V gave up 3 bases and J gave up 2 bases; unmatched junction bases: 4. The CDR3 loop spans 16 amino acids. Germline CDR1 PRHDT, CDR2 FYEKMQ (reference sequence). The CDR3 DNA sequence: TGTGCCAGCAGCTTTCAGACTAGCGGGAGGCCCTACGAGCAGTACTTC. Translated: CASSFQTSGRPYEQYF.

J is TRBJ2-3 and V is TRBV19; D remains unclear. The CDR3 is 11 residues long. In germline, CDR1 is LNHDA, CDR2 SQIVND (reference sequence). Trimming removed 6 bases at V and 2 bases at J, with 3 bases between. DNA of the CDR3: TGTGCCAGTAGCAACACAGATACGCAGTATTTT. This translates into CASSNTDTQYF.

The gene calls are TRBV10-3 and TRBJ1-2; D remains unclear. V lost 4 bases, J lost 0 bases, and 9 bases lay in between. CDR1 ENHRY and CDR2 SYGVKD come from the germline V gene. CDR3 length: 14 amino acids. The CDR3 bases are TGTGCCATCAGTGGGAGACCAGCTAACTATGGCTACACCTTC. It specifies CAISGRPANYGYTF.

V is TRBV15 and J is TRBJ2-7; D gene unclear. Trimming removed 0 bases from V and 4 bases from J, with 13 bases in between. Germline loops: CDR1 LNHNV, CDR2 YYDKDF (reference sequence). There are 15 residues in the CDR3. CDR3 sequence reads: CATSRDSGLVYEQYF. The DNA for the CDR3 is TGTGCCACCAGCAGAGATTCAGGTTTGGTTTACGAGCAGTACTTC.

V is TRBV4-3 and J is TRBJ2-5; 7 bases map to TRBD2. The CDR3 is 17 amino acids. The germline CDR1 and CDR2 sequences are LGHNA and YSLEER. Trimming took 1 base from V and 0 from J; bases not matched to a gene: 8. CDR3 DNA: TGCGCCAGCAGCCAAGGGAGTGGGGGAGGGTACCAAGAGACCCAGTACTTC. Amino acid sequence: CASSQGSGGGYQETQYF.

With respect to this clone: Other DNA variants within this sample encode the same CDR3. This rearrangement joins TRBV15 to TRBJ1-6, with a tentative D call TRBD1 (5 bases). Germline loops: CDR1 LNHNV, CDR2 YYDKDF (reference sequence). The V end lost 5 bases, the J end lost 10 bases, and 12 bases lay between the germline ends. The CDR3 totals 13 residues. DNA for the CDR3: TGTGCCACCAGCCGGGACCGGGGGTCACCCCTCCACTTT. Its protein is CATSRDRGSPLHF. The whole variable domain, remainder taken from reference TRBV15 and TRBJ1-6, is DAMVIQNPRYQVTQFGKPVTLSCSQTLNHNVMYWYQQKSSQAPKLLFHYYDKDFNNEADTPDNFQSRRPNTSFCFLDIRSPGLGDTAMYLCATSRDRGSPLHFGNGTRLTVT.

The gene calls are TRBV7-9 and TRBJ2-7; D is possibly TRBD2 (7 bases). The length of the CDR3 is 15 residues. Trimming removed 5 bases from V and 2 bases from J, with 16 bases in between. Germline lookup yields CDR1 SEHNR and CDR2 FQNEAQ (reference sequence). The CDR3 loop reads CASSPQGGGPYEQYF. CDR3 nucleotide sequence: TGTGCCAGCAGCCCCCAGGGAGGGGGGCCCTACGAGCAGTACTTC.

This sequence joins TRBV7-2 and TRBJ1-4, with a tentative D call TRBD1 (6 bases). The CDR3 has 15 residues. The V gene's germline CDR1 is SGHTA and CDR2 FQGNSA. The ends were cut back, 5 bases at V and 6 bases at J, with 16 bases in the middle. The chain's CDR3 is CASSPGGGSYEKLFF. The CDR3 DNA follows: TGTGCCAGCAGCCCGGGGGGGGGCTCTTATGAAAAACTGTTTTTT.

V is TRBV6-4 and J is TRBJ1-2, with unresolved D. Germline-derived CDR1 and CDR2 are MRHNA and SNTAGT. V was shortened by 1 base and J by 8 bases, with 14 bases between the two germline ends. This CDR3 is 14 amino acids long. The DNA for the CDR3 is TGTGCCAGCAGTGACTACGGGCGGGGTGAAGGCTACACCTTC. Its translation is CASSDYGRGEGYTF.

This clone was detected a few times. The gene calls are TRBV19 and TRBJ2-7; no definite D call. The CDR3 sequence is 13 residues long. V lost 1 base, J lost 6 bases, and 10 bases lay in between. Germline V CDR1 and CDR2: LNHDA, SQIVND (reference sequence). The CDR3 loop is CASSIGGRGEQYF. The DNA for the CDR3 is TGTGCCAGTAGTATAGGAGGTCGCGGCGAGCAGTACTTC.

The V call is TRBV2, the J call TRBJ2-5; tentatively, D is TRBD2 (6 bases). The CDR3 is made up of 17 amino acids. V gave up 9 bases and J gave up 2 bases, with 25 bases separating them. Germline V gene lookup returns CDR1 SNHLY and CDR2 FYNNEI. The DNA for the CDR3 is TGTGCCAGGGGGCAGGAGGGGCGGCAAAAGCCTCAAGAGACCCAGTACTTC. Protein sequence: CARGQEGRQKPQETQYF.

This chain joins TRBV11-3 and TRBJ2-2; possible D gene TRBD2, 6 bases. The CDR3 extends over 17 amino acids. With 4 bases removed from V and 5 bases from J, the gap between germline ends came to 20 bases. Germline V gene lookup returns CDR1 SGHNT and CDR2 YENEEA. The CDR3 is CASSSHPSLALTGELFF. In DNA, the CDR3 is TGTGCCAGCAGCTCACATCCCAGCCTAGCGCTTACCGGGGAGCTGTTTTTT.

This chain uses TRBV10-1 with TRBJ1-1; perhaps TRBD1 as D (6 bases). The V end was cut by 1 base, the J end by 5 bases, with 17 bases between. This CDR3 has 16 residues. The germline V gene has CDR1 WNHNN and CDR2 SYGVQD (reference sequence). In nucleotides, the CDR3 is TGCGCCAGCAGTGAGTTTAGCGCACCCCAGGGGACTGAAGCTTTCTTT. It specifies CASSEFSAPQGTEAFF.

Comments on this clone: One junction end does not reproduce the germline sequence, and a read error may be involved. The gene calls are TRBV7-7 and TRBJ2-1; tentative D call: TRBD1 (6 bases). This CDR3 is built from 15 residues. Germline V gene lookup returns CDR1 SSHAT and CDR2 FNYEAQ (reference sequence). The CDR3 region has the DNA TGTGCTAGCAGCCCGCCAGGGGCTTCCTACAATGAGCAGTTCTTC. It specifies CASSPPGASYNEQFF. Complete variable domain (other parts from reference TRBV7-7 and TRBJ2-1): GAGVSQSPRYKVTKRGQDVTLRCDPISSHATLYWYQQALGQGPEFLTYFNYEAQPDKSGLPSDRFSAERPEGSISTLTIQRTEQRDSAMYRCASSPPGASYNEQFFGPGTRLTVL.

For the CDR3, the DNA is TGTGCCAGCAGCGGAGCGGGACAGGGGACCTATGGCTACACCTTC. It yields the protein CASSGAGQGTYGYTF. The rearrangement links TRBV7-9 to TRBJ1-2, with 10 bases aligning to TRBD1. Germline V gene sequence: CDR1 SEHNR, CDR2 FQNEAQ (reference sequence). The CDR3 extends over 15 amino acids. J was trimmed by 4 bases and V by 5 bases; bases with no gene match: 7. Full variable domain (rest looked up from reference TRBV7-9 and TRBJ1-2): DTGVSQNPRHKITKRGQNVTFRCDPISEHNRLYWYRQTLGQGPEFLTYFQNEAQLEKSRLLSDRFSAERPKGSFSTLEIQRTEQGDSAMYLCASSGAGQGTYGYTFGSGTRLTVV.

The chain links TRBV6-5 to TRBJ2-7; tentative D call: TRBD1 (6 bases). The CDR3 sequence is 14 residues long. Trimming shortened V by 7 bases and J by 2 bases, and 15 bases separated the two germline ends. Germline V CDR1 and CDR2: MNHEY, SVGAGI. CDR3 coding DNA: TGTGCCAGCATCAATGGGGGCCTGACCTACGAGCAGTACTTC. This sequence encodes CASINGGLTYEQYF.

The gene calls are TRBV10-3 and TRBJ1-4; a possible D gene is TRBD1 (5 bases). V was pared by 7 bases and J by 3 bases, with 9 bases between. Germline V gene sequence: CDR1 ENHRY, CDR2 SYGVKD. The CDR3 loop spans 13 amino acids. CDR3 loop: CAINRGANEKLFF. DNA of the CDR3: TGTGCCATCAATCGGGGGGCTAATGAAAAACTGTTTTTT.

V usage is TRBV27 and J usage is TRBJ1-1; the match to TRBD1 covers 7 bases. Trimming cost V 6 bases and J 5 bases; bases outside gene matches: 9. CDR3 size: 14 residues. Germline V gives CDR1 MNHEY, CDR2 SMNVEV (reference sequence). The CDR3 region is CASSKGAPPTEAFF. CDR3 DNA sequence: TGTGCCAGCAGCAAGGGGGCTCCGCCAACTGAAGCTTTCTTT.

The chain joins TRBV18 to TRBJ1-2; D possibly corresponds to TRBD1 (5 bases). Trimming removed 3 bases at V and 2 bases at J, with 19 bases between. The CDR3 spans 17 residues. Germline V gene lookup returns CDR1 KGHSH and CDR2 LQKENI. CDR3 sequence: CASSPLVPTDLNYGYTF. CDR3 DNA sequence: TGTGCCAGCTCACCGCTTGTTCCGACAGACCTAAACTATGGCTACACCTTC.